The T cell receptor (beta chain) under discussion was sequenced for a study of T cells in Graves' hyperthyroidism and ophthalmopathy. Study results and limitations: Onset of ophthalmopathy came a median around 6.2 months after the model predicted it. Appearing also in blood were most of the thyroid clonotypes expanded above 0.001.

The CDR3 is made up of 11 amino acids. V gave up 3 bases and J gave up 3 bases, with 5 bases separating them. The germline V gene encodes CDR1 DFQATT and CDR2 SNEGSKA (reference sequence). TCR beta CDR3 region amplification was performed from RNA transcripts. The primer set for the first-round RT-PCR of the TCR CDR3 was HTBI. Each CDR3 protein gets one entry after TCRdb re-called the multiplex PCR reads with MiXCR. This table holds 470,000 or so distinct CDR3 sequences, less than 25% found once. Those with hyperthyroidism were 18 to 65 years old, newly diagnosed, and ill for under 2 months. This clonotype showed up many times. The antigen remains unidentified.

This chain joins TRBV20-1 and TRBJ1-2, with D unclear. The source is a man between 18 and 29 years old with Graves' hyperthyroidism. Sequenced sample: blood. The CDR3 loop reads CSASSDYGYTF. The DNA of the CDR3 is TGCAGTGCTAGCTCAGACTATGGCTACACCTTC.